This T cell receptor (beta chain) was captured by sequencing in a study of cytotoxic CD8 clonotypes in ibrutinib-treated CLL. Study as a whole: The study included 11 relapsed/refractory and 15 treatment-naive patients; 17 to 18 had IGHV unmutated disease.

Points on this clone: The antigen remains undetermined.

Study-level points and caveats: Among the clonotypes, public ones were uncommon and contracted or held stable on treatment. The times at which samples were taken varied between sustained-remission and progressing patients.

CDR3 size: 11 residues. Trimming stripped 4 bases from V and 7 bases from J, with 8 bases between. The germline V gene has CDR1 SGHAT and CDR2 FQNNGV. Target depth was 1 in 200,000 to 1 in 1 million T cells, about 10x per clonotype. Repertoires were generated with immunoSEQ multiplex PCR, while TCRdb's copy carries only in-frame clones and drops some. This table holds more than 85,000 clones, approximately 77% found once. This TCR came from a human donor with chronic lymphocytic leukemia. The material sequenced was PBMCs, taken after 24 months of ibrutinib treatment. The chain has TRBV11-2 and TRBJ2-7, with D unresolved. CDR3 amino acids: CASSSTLEQYF. CDR3 nucleotides: TGTGCCAGCAGCTCGACCCTAGAGCAGTACTTC.